Listed below are T cell receptor beta chains from one sample, sequenced in a study of identical twins. TCRdb redid the calling of the 5' RACE reads with MiXCR, one entry per CDR3 protein. The data show about 690,000 distinct CDR3 sequences, with around 5.7% seen just once and around 2% held by the top ten. Specimen: naive T cells sorted from blood. The receptors stem from a man between 18 and 29 years old in good health. Both conserved end residues are part of each CDR3. A D gene is named only where the DNA matches it firmly. A clone size is listed for some rows: how often the clone was seen (once, few, many), or a class if it is expanded.

TRBV12-3/TRBV12-4	TRBJ1-2	many	NA	CASSLSGRTNYGYTF	TGTGCCAGCAGTTTATCGGGCCGAACTAACTATGGCTACACCTTC
TRBV29-1	TRBJ1-6	NA	TRBD1	CSVVFSADRGSPLHF	TGCAGCGTTGTGTTTTCAGCAGACAGGGGATCACCCCTCCACTTT
TRBV28	TRBJ2-3	NA	NA	CASSLGIYTDTQYF	TGTGCCAGCAGTTTGGGGATCTACACAGATACGCAGTATTTT
TRBV29-1	TRBJ2-7	many	NA	CSVEREGGVVGEQYF	TGCAGCGTTGAAAGGGAAGGGGGTGTGGTCGGCGAGCAGTACTTC
TRBV7-9	TRBJ2-7	NA	TRBD2	CASSTFRTSLGEQYF	TGTGCCAGCAGCACATTCCGGACTAGCTTGGGCGAGCAGTACTTC
TRBV12-3/TRBV12-4	TRBJ1-5	many	NA	CASKAPADYQPQHF	TGTGCCAGCAAGGCGCCAGCCGACTATCAGCCCCAGCATTTT
TRBV7-2	TRBJ2-2	many	NA	CASSPRGGNTGELFF	TGTGCCAGCAGCCCGAGAGGCGGGAACACCGGGGAGCTGTTTTTT
TRBV23-1	TRBJ2-5	NA	TRBD2	CASSQGTSGITQYF	TGCGCCAGCAGTCAGGGGACTAGCGGGATTACCCAGTACTTC
TRBV29-1	TRBJ2-3	many	TRBD1	CSAGQGGSFTQYF	TGCAGCGCGGGACAGGGTGGTTCCTTTACGCAGTATTTT
TRBV12-3/TRBV12-4	TRBJ1-4	many	TRBD1	CASSLIRGPNEKLFF	TGTGCCAGCAGTTTAATTAGGGGGCCTAATGAAAAACTGTTTTTT
TRBV7-9	TRBJ2-1	many	NA	CASSLALRDGDEQFF	TGTGCCAGCAGCTTAGCGCTACGGGACGGGGATGAGCAGTTCTTC
TRBV28	TRBJ2-6	NA	NA	CASSLWGEPGANVLTF	TGTGCCAGCAGTTTATGGGGGGAACCTGGGGCCAACGTCCTGACTTTC
TRBV5-5	TRBJ2-7	many	TRBD1	CASSLGQPSSYEQYF	TGTGCCAGCAGCCTGGGACAGCCGAGCTCCTACGAGCAGTACTTC
TRBV7-8	TRBJ2-7	many	NA	CASAVQTGSGQYF	TGTGCCAGCGCTGTCCAAACAGGGTCGGGGCAGTACTTC
TRBV7-9	TRBJ2-5	many	TRBD2	CASSFRLAGLQETQYF	TGTGCCAGCAGCTTCCGACTAGCGGGACTTCAAGAGACCCAGTACTTC
TRBV7-2	TRBJ1-6	NA	TRBD1	CASSVNRDRRNSPLHF	TGTGCCAGCAGCGTGAATCGGGACAGACGAAATTCACCCCTCCACTTT
TRBV5-1	TRBJ1-1	NA	TRBD1	CASSLQTGGSGTEAFF	TGCGCCAGCAGCTTGCAGACAGGGGGCTCCGGCACTGAAGCTTTCTTT
TRBV24-1	TRBJ2-3	few	TRBD1	CATSARDRGSRTDTQYF	TGTGCCACCAGTGCCCGCGACAGGGGATCCCGCACAGATACGCAGTATTTT
TRBV20-1	TRBJ2-1	many	NA	CSARAGPRGGSTMSLRGGQFF	TGCAGTGCTAGAGCAGGGCCTAGGGGAGGATCTACAATGAGCTTACGGGGTGGCCAGTTCTTC
TRBV5-1	TRBJ1-1	many	NA	CASSLFAGENTEAFF	TGCGCCAGCAGCTTGTTCGCAGGTGAGAACACTGAAGCTTTCTTT
TRBV11-1	TRBJ2-5	few	TRBD2	CASSPLPGGVVRQETQYF	TGTGCCAGCAGCCCGCTTCCGGGGGGAGTCGTCCGTCAAGAGACCCAGTACTTC
TRBV20-1	TRBJ2-3	many	NA	CSARVTSVGTDTQYF	TGCAGTGCTAGAGTTACTAGTGTCGGCACAGATACGCAGTATTTT
TRBV20-1	TRBJ2-7	NA	TRBD2	CSAGEGLTTYEQYF	TGCAGTGCTGGGGAGGGGCTTACAACCTACGAGCAGTACTTC
TRBV14	TRBJ2-5	few	NA	CASSQRNWYQETQYF	TGTGCCAGCAGCCAGAGAAACTGGTACCAAGAGACCCAGTACTTC
TRBV19	TRBJ2-3	few	NA	CASSPVILPSTDTQYF	TGTGCCAGTTCCCCTGTTATACTGCCTAGCACAGATACGCAGTATTTT
TRBV12-3/TRBV12-4	TRBJ1-2	NA	NA	CASSLKNYGYTF	TGTGCCAGCAGTTTAAAGAACTATGGCTACACCTTC
TRBV15	TRBJ2-2	NA	NA	CATSREGHYTGELFF	TGTGCCACCAGCAGAGAAGGACACTACACCGGGGAGCTGTTTTTT
TRBV25-1	TRBJ1-1	NA	NA	CASRGLGGRSTEAFF	TGTGCCAGCAGGGGTCTGGGGGGGCGTTCCACTGAAGCTTTCTTT
TRBV11-1	TRBJ1-3	once	NA	CASSLHGIPGNTIYF	TGTGCCAGCAGCCTACATGGAATACCAGGAAACACCATATATTTT
TRBV3-1	TRBJ1-5	few	TRBD1	CASSQAGTGGGQPQHF	TGTGCCAGCAGCCAAGCCGGGACAGGGGGCGGTCAGCCCCAGCATTTT
TRBV4-1	TRBJ2-5	NA	NA	CASSPDSGGQYQETQYF	TGCGCCAGCAGCCCTGACAGCGGAGGACAGTACCAAGAGACCCAGTACTTC
TRBV7-6	TRBJ2-5	few	TRBD1	CASSSGTGNQETQYF	TGTGCCAGCAGCTCCGGGACAGGGAATCAAGAGACCCAGTACTTC
TRBV15	TRBJ2-2	few	NA	CATAPGYRDTGELFF	TGTGCCACCGCACCGGGATACAGGGACACCGGGGAGCTGTTTTTT
TRBV20-1	TRBJ2-7	few	NA	CSALGQSAYEQYF	TGCAGTGCCCTGGGGCAATCCGCCTACGAGCAGTACTTC
TRBV5-1	TRBJ2-5	few	NA	CASSLERGSETQYF	TGCGCCAGCAGCTTGGAAAGGGGCAGCGAGACCCAGTACTTC
TRBV12-3/TRBV12-4	TRBJ2-7	few	NA	CASSPISSFYEQYF	TGTGCCAGCAGCCCCATTTCTAGTTTTTACGAGCAGTACTTC
TRBV20-1	TRBJ1-5	few	TRBD1	CSATSQGAWGNQPQHF	TGCAGTGCTACTTCACAGGGGGCTTGGGGCAATCAGCCCCAGCATTTT
TRBV12-3/TRBV12-4	TRBJ2-4	NA	NA	CASSHGGLAVAKNIQYF	TGTGCCAGCAGTCATGGGGGGCTAGCTGTAGCCAAAAACATTCAGTACTTC
TRBV20-1	TRBJ1-2	many	NA	CSARGTDYGYTF	TGCAGTGCTAGGGGGACTGACTATGGCTACACCTTC
TRBV20-1	TRBJ2-7	few	NA	CSAKGGPERYEQYF	TGCAGTGCTAAAGGCGGACCCGAACGTTACGAGCAGTACTTC
TRBV29-1	TRBJ2-2	many	TRBD2	CSVSGSLNGELFF	TGCAGCGTAAGCGGGAGTTTAAACGGGGAGCTGTTTTTT
TRBV5-6	TRBJ2-1	few	NA	CASSFRDLLAREQFF	TGTGCCAGCAGCTTCCGGGATTTATTGGCACGGGAGCAGTTCTTC
TRBV12-3/TRBV12-4	TRBJ2-3	NA	NA	CASSPPRQELDTQYF	TGTGCCAGCAGCCCACCTCGACAGGAATTAGATACGCAGTATTTT
TRBV29-1	TRBJ2-7	many	TRBD2	CSGTSAYEQYF	TGCAGCGGCACTAGCGCCTACGAGCAGTACTTC
TRBV4-2	TRBJ2-3	NA	NA	CASSQDHGSRATDTQYF	TGTGCCAGCAGCCAAGATCATGGCAGTAGAGCCACAGATACGCAGTATTTT
TRBV29-1	TRBJ2-3	few	NA	CSVEGGSDFTDTQYF	TGCAGCGTTGAGGGCGGGTCAGATTTCACAGATACGCAGTATTTT
TRBV12-5	TRBJ2-2	many	NA	CASGFVGELFF	TGTGCTAGTGGTTTCGTCGGGGAGCTGTTTTTT
TRBV20-1	TRBJ2-2	few	NA	CSARIDGGAGELFF	TGCAGTGCTAGAATAGACGGTGGGGCCGGGGAGCTGTTTTTT
TRBV10-3	TRBJ2-6	NA	TRBD1	CATGQGSPGANVLTF	TGTGCCACCGGACAGGGGTCTCCTGGGGCCAACGTCCTGACTTTC
TRBV20-1	TRBJ2-1	many	TRBD2	CSAGSGSSYNEQFF	TGCAGTGCAGGAAGCGGGAGCTCCTACAATGAGCAGTTCTTC
TRBV5-5	TRBJ1-1	many	NA	CASSLLEDAMNTEAFF	TGTGCCAGCAGCCTGCTCGAGGACGCAATGAACACTGAAGCTTTCTTT
TRBV24-1	TRBJ2-1	many	TRBD2	CATSDFGLAGAREQFF	TGTGCCACCAGTGACTTCGGACTAGCGGGAGCAAGGGAGCAGTTCTTC
TRBV7-2	TRBJ2-7	few	TRBD1	CASSPGGQGAYEQYF	TGTGCCAGCAGCCCCGGGGGACAGGGAGCCTACGAGCAGTACTTC
TRBV18	TRBJ1-1	NA	NA	CASSERTGEGDTEAFF	TGTGCCAGCTCCGAGAGGACGGGGGAGGGAGACACTGAAGCTTTCTTT